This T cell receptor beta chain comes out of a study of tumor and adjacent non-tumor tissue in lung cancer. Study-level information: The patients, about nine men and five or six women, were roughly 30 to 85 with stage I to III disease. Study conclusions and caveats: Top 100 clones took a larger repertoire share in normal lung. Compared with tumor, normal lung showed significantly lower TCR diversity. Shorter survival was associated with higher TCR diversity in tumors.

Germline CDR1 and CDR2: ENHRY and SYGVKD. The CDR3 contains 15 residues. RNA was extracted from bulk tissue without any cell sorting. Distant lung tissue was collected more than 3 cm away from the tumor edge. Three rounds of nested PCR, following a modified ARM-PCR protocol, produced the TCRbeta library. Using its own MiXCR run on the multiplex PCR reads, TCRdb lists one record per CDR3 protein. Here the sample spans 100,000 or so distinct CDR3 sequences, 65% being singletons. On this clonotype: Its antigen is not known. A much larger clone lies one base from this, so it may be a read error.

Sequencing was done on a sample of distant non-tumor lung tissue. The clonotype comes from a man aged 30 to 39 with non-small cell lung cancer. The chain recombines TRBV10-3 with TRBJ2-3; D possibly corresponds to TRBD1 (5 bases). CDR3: CAISESVSTTDRQYF. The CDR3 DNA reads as TGTGCCATCAGTGAGTCTGTTAGTACGACAGATAGGCAGTATTTT.